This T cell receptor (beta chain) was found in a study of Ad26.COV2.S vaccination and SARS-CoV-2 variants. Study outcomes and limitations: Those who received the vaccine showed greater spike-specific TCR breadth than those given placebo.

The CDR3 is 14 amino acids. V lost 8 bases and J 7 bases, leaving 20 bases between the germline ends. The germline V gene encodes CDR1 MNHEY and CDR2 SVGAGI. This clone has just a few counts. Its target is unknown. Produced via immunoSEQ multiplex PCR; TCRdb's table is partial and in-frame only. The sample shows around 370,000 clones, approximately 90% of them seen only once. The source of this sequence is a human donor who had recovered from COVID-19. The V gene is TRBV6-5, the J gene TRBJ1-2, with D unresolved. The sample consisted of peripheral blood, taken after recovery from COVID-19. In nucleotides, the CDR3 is TGTGCCAGCGGCGGACGGTCTATCTATTTTGGCTACACCTTC. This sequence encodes CASGGRSIYFGYTF.